This T cell receptor beta chain was captured in a study of monozygotic twins with inflammatory bowel disease. Study-level results: Treatment differences in immunosuppression may have added variability to the repertoires of patients. TCRbeta inverse Simpson diversity was decreased in IBD patients versus healthy co-twins. Other individuals had fewer clonotypes in common with IBD patients than with healthy twins, especially with disease activity. Individual T cell subtypes were not distinguishable.

TCRdb reprocessed the 5' RACE reads and reports one entry per CDR3 protein, with no DNA. The sample includes over 150,000 distinct CDR3 sequences. As to this clonotype: What it binds is unknown.

Germline CDR1 and CDR2: SGHTA and FQGTGA. The CDR3 sequence is 13 residues long. Sequencing was performed on blood. The chain uses TRBV7-3 and TRBJ1-1; TCRdb's assignment of TRBD1 cannot be checked, as there is no DNA. This TCR came from a human donor with ulcerative colitis or Crohn's disease, or a healthy co-twin of an affected twin (not recorded which). CDR3 sequence: CASSFGGPTEAFF.